This T cell receptor beta chain comes out of a study of response to subunit inactivated influenza vaccine. Findings and caveats of the study: Seasonal influenza vaccination, on each occasion, was suggested by the authors to recruit few new T cells.

This clonotype occurred many times. The antigen remains unidentified. The CDR3 runs to 14 residues. V trimming: 0 bases; J trimming: 4 bases; junction bases outside the gene matches: 1. CDR1 SGHTA and CDR2 FQGNSA come from the germline V gene. TCRdb ran MiXCR on the RT-PCR reads and lists one entry per CDR3 protein. Here the sample spans under 200,000 distinct CDR3 sequences, around 9.9% being singletons. This specimen consisted of non-naive T cells sorted from PBMCs, obtained roughly 48 days after vaccination. This sequence originates from a man in his fifties who received an inactivated influenza vaccine. V and J are TRBV7-2 and TRBJ2-5, with 8 bases aligning to TRBD1. CDR3 nucleotides: TGTGCCAGCAGCTTAGCCAGGGGGCGAGAGACCCAGTACTTC. Translation gives CASSLARGRETQYF.